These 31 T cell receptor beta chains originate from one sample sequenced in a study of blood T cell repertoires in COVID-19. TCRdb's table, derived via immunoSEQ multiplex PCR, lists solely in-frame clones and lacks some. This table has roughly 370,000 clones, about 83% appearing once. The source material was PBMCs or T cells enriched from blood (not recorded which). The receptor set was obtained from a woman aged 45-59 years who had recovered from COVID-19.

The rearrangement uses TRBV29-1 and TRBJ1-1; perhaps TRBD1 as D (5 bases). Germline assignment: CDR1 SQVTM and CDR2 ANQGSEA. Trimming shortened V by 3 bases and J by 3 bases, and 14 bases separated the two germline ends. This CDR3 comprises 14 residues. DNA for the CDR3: TGCAGCGTTGAGGCGGAGTTACAGGACACTGAAGCTTTCTTT. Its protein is CSVEAELQDTEAFF.

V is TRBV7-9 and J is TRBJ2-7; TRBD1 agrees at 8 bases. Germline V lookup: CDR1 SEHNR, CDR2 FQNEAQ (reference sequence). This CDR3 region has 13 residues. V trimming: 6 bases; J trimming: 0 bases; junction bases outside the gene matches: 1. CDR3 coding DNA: TGTGCCAGCAGGGACAGGGCCTCCTACGAGCAGTACTTC. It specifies CASRDRASYEQYF.

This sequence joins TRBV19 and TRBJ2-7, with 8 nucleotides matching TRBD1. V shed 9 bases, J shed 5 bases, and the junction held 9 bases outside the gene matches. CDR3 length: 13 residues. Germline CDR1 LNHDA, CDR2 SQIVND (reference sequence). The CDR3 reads CASAPGQVNEQYF. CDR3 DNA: TGTGCCAGCGCCCCGGGACAGGTCAACGAGCAGTACTTC.

This chain's CDR3 is CASSPSYEQYF. For the CDR3, the DNA is TGTGCCAGCAGCCCGTCCTACGAGCAGTACTTC. This chain connects TRBV11-2 to TRBJ2-7; D is undetermined. Germline lookup yields CDR1 SGHAT and CDR2 FQNNGV. The CDR3 length is 11 residues. The V and J ends lost 5 bases and 1 base respectively, with 3 bases between them.

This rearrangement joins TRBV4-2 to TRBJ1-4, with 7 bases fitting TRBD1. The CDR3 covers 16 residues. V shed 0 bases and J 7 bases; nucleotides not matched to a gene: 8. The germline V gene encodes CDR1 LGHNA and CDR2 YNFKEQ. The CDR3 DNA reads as TGTGCCAGCAGCCAAGATTGGGGGACAGACCTTGAAAAACTGTTTTTT. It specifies CASSQDWGTDLEKLFF.

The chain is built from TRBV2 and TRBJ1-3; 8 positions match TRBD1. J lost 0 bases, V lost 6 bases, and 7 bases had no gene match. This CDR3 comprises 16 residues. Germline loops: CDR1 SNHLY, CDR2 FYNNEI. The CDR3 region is CASSYAGQGSGNTIYF. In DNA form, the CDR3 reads TGTGCCAGCAGCTACGCCGGACAGGGCTCTGGAAACACCATATATTTT.

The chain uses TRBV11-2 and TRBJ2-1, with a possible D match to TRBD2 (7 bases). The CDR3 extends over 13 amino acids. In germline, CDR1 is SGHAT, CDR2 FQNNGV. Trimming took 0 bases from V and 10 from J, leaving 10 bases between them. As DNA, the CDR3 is TGTGCCAGCAGCTTAGAGGGGGGGGCGGAGCAGTTCTTC. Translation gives CASSLEGGAEQFF.

The CDR3 DNA follows: TGTGCCAGCAGCCAAGATAGGACGAGGGAAGGCTACACCTTC. This translates into CASSQDRTREGYTF. The chain has TRBV14 and TRBJ1-2; D not certain. The V gene's germline CDR1 is SGHDN and CDR2 FVKESK. The ends were cut back, 0 bases at V and 8 bases at J, with 13 bases in the middle. The CDR3 runs 14 residues.

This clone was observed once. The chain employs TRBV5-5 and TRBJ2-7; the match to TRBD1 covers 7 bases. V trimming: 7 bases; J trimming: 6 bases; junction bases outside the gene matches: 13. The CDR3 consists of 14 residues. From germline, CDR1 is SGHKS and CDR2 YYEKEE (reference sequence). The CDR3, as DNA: TGTGCCAGCCAATCAAGGGGGCTGATCACCGAGCAGTACTTC. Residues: CASQSRGLITEQYF.

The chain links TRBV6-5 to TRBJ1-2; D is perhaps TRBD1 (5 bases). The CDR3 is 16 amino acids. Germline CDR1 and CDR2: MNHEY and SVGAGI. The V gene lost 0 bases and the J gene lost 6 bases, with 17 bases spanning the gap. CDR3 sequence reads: CASSYSLGNYRHGYTF. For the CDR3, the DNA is TGTGCCAGCAGTTACTCGTTGGGGAACTACAGGCATGGCTACACCTTC.

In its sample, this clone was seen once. The CDR3 reads CASRGLTTGELFF. The CDR3 DNA is TGTGCCAGCAGGGGACTAACAACCGGGGAGCTGTTTTTT. The rearrangement joins TRBV2 to TRBJ2-2; TRBD2 aligns across 7 bases. V was pared by 6 bases and J by 5 bases, with 3 bases of the junction left unmatched. This CDR3 has 13 amino acids. Germline-derived CDR1 and CDR2 are SNHLY and FYNNEI.

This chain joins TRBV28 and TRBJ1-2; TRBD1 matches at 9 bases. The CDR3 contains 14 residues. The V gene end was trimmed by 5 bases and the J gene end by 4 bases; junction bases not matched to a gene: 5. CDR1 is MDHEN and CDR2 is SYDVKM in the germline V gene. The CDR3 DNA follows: TGTGCCAGCAGTACAGGGGGCCCCGTCTATGGCTACACCTTC. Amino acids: CASSTGGPVYGYTF.

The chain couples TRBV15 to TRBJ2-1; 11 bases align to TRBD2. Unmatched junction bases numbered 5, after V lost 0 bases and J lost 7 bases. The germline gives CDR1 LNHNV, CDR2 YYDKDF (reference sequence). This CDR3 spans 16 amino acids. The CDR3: CATSRDLASGGNEQFF. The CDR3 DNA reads TGTGCCACCAGCAGAGATTTGGCTAGCGGGGGGAATGAGCAGTTCTTC.

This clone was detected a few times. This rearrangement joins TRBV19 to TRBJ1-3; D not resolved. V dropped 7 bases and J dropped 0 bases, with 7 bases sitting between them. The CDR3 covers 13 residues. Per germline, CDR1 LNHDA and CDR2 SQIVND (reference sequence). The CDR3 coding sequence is TGTGCCAGTACAGGATACTCTGGAAACACCATATATTTT. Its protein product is CASTGYSGNTIYF.

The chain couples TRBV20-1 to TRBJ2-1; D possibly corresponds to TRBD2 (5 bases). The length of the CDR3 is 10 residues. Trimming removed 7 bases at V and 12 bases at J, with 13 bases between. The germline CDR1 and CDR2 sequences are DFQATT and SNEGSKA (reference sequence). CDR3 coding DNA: TGCAGTGTCGGGCGGGTTGCGCAGTTCTTC. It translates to CSVGRVAQFF.

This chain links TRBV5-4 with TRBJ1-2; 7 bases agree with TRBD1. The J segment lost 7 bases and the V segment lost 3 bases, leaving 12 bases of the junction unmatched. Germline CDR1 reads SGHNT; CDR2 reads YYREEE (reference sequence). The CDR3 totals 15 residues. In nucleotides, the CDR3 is TGTGCCAGCAGCTCACCGGGACAGAGATCGAGTGGCTACACCTTC. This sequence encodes CASSSPGQRSSGYTF.

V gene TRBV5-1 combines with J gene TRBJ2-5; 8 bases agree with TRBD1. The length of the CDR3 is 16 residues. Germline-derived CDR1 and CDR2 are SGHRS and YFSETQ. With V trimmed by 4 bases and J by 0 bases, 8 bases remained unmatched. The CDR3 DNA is TGCGCCAGCAGCCGACCGACAGGGGCGAACCAAGAGACCCAGTACTTC. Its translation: CASSRPTGANQETQYF.

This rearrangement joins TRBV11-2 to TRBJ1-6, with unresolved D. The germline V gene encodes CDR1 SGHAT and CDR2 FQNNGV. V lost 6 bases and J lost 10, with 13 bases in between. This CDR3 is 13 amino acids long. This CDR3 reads CASSFLGVSPLHF. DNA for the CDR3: TGTGCCAGCAGTTTCCTCGGGGTCTCACCCCTCCACTTT.

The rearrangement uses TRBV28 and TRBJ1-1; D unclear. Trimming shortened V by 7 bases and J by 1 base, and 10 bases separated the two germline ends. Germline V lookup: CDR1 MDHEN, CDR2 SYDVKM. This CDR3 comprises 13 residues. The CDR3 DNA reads TGTGCCAGCACTCTTCCACAGAACACTGAAGCTTTCTTT. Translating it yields CASTLPQNTEAFF.

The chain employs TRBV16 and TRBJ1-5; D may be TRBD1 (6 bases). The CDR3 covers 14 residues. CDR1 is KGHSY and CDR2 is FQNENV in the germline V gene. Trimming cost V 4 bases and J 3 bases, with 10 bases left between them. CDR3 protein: CASSPQGTNQPQHF. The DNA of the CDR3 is TGTGCCAGCAGCCCCCAGGGGACCAATCAGCCCCAGCATTTT.

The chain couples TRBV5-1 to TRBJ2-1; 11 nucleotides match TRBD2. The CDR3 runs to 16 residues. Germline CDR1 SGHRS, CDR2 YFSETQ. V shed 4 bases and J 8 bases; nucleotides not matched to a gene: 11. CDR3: CASSQGSGGAFDEQFF. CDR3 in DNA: TGCGCCAGCAGCCAAGGTAGCGGGGGGGCCTTTGATGAGCAGTTCTTC.

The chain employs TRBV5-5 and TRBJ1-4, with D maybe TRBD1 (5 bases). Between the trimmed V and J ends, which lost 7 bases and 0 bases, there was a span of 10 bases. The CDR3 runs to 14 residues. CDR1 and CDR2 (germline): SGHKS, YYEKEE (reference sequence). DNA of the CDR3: TGTGCCAGCCGATTAGGGGCAACTAATGAAAAACTGTTTTTT. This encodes CASRLGATNEKLFF.

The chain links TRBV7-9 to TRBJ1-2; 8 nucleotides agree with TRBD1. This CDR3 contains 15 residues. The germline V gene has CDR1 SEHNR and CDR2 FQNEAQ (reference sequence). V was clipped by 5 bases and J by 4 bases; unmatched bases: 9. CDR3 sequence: CASSAPDREAYGYTF. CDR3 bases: TGTGCCAGCAGCGCGCCGGACAGGGAAGCCTATGGCTACACCTTC.

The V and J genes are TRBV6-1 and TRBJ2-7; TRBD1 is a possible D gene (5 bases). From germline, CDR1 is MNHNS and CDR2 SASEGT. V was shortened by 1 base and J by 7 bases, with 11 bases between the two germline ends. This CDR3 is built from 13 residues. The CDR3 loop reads CASSEEPGLEQYF. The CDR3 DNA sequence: TGTGCCAGCAGTGAAGAACCAGGGTTGGAGCAGTACTTC.

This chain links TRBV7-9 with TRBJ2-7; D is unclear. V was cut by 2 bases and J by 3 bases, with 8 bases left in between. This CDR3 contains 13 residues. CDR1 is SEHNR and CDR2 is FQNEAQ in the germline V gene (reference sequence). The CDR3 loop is CASSLNSYYEQYF. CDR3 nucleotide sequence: TGTGCCAGCAGCTTAAACAGTTACTACGAGCAGTACTTC.

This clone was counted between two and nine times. The CDR3 reads CAWSVSDNLFGAFF. In DNA form, the CDR3 reads TGTGCCTGGAGTGTCTCGGACAATCTGTTTGGAGCTTTCTTT. This chain links TRBV30 with TRBJ1-1; D might be TRBD1 (5 bases). The V and J ends lost 0 bases and 10 bases respectively, with 18 bases between them. Germline V lookup: CDR1 GTSNPN, CDR2 SVGIG (reference sequence). The CDR3 sequence is 14 residues long. Supplemented by reference TRBV30 and TRBJ1-1, the full variable domain reads SQTIHQWPATLVQPVGSPLSLECTVEGTSNPNLYWYRQAAGRGLQLLFYSVGIGQISSEVPQNLSASRPQDRQFILSSKKLLLSDSGFYLCAWSVSDNLFGAFFGQGTRLTVV.

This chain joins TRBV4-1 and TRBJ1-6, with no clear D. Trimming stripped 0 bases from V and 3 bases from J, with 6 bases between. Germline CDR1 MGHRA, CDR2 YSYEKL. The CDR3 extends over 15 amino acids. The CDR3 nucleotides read TGCGCCAGCAGCCAAGAAGGGAGCTATAATTCACCCCTCCACTTT. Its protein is CASSQEGSYNSPLHF.

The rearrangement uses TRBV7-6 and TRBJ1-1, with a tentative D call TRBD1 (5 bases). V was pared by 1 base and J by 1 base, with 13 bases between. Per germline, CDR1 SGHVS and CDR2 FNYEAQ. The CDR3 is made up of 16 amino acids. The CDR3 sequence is CASSLGTQTRNTEAFF. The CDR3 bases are TGTGCCAGCAGCTTAGGGACACAGACACGGAACACTGAAGCTTTCTTT.

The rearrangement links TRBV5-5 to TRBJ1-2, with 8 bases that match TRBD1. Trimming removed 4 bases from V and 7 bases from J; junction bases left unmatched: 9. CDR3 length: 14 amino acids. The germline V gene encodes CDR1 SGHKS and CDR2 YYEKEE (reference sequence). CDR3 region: CASSLFQDRAGYTF. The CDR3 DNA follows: TGTGCCAGCAGCCTTTTCCAGGACAGGGCTGGCTACACCTTC.

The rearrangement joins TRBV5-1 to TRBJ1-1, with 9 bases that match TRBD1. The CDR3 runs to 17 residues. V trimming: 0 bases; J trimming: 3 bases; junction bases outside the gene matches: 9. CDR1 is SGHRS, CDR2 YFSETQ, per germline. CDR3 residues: CASSLVGTGFGDTEAFF. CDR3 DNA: TGCGCCAGCAGCTTGGTTGGGACAGGGTTTGGGGACACTGAAGCTTTCTTT.

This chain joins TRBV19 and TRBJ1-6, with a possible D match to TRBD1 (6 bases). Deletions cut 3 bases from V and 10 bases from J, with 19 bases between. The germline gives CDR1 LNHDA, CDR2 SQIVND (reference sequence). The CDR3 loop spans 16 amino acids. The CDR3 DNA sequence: TGTGCCAGTAGTATGACAGGCCCGCGTAGGAAATCACCCCTCCACTTT. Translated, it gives CASSMTGPRRKSPLHF.